Listed below are T cell receptor beta chains from one sample, sequenced in a study of post-analysis software for immune sequencing data. TCRdb reprocessed the PCR reads via MiXCR and lists one record per CDR3 protein. This table has approximately 460,000 distinct CDR3 sequences, less than 45% appearing once. The material sequenced was blood. The receptor source for this set is a girl aged 5-17 years with multiple sclerosis. The CDR3 runs from the conserved cysteine through the conserved F or W. The D gene is left open where the match is weak. Some rows mark clone size as missing; the rest say once, few, many or name a class of expanded clone.

v_gene: TRBV28
d_gene: TRBD1
abundance: -
j_gene: TRBJ2-1
CDR3aa: CASSFGTGDEQFF
CDR3nt: TGTGCCAGCAGTTTCGGGACAGGGGATGAGCAGTTCTTC

v_gene: TRBV4-2
d_gene: -
abundance: -
j_gene: TRBJ2-7
CDR3aa: CASSQDPQESYEQYF
CDR3nt: TGTGCCAGCAGCCAAGATCCACAGGAATCCTACGAGCAGTACTTC

v_gene: TRBV2
d_gene: -
abundance: -
j_gene: TRBJ2-2
CDR3aa: CASSGKQTTGELFF
CDR3nt: TGTGCCAGCAGTGGGAAACAGACAACCGGGGAGCTGTTTTTT

v_gene: TRBV20-1
d_gene: -
abundance: few
j_gene: TRBJ1-2
CDR3aa: CSARVTGVYGYTF
CDR3nt: TGCAGTGCTAGGGTAACAGGAGTCTATGGCTACACCTTC

v_gene: TRBV15
d_gene: -
abundance: -
j_gene: TRBJ2-1
CDR3aa: CATSQGPHEQFF
CDR3nt: TGTGCCACCAGCCAAGGCCCCCATGAGCAGTTCTTC

v_gene: TRBV20-1
d_gene: -
abundance: -
j_gene: TRBJ1-1
CDR3aa: CSASVRAFGAFF
CDR3nt: TGCAGTGCTAGTGTCAGGGCCTTTGGAGCTTTCTTT

v_gene: TRBV20-1
d_gene: TRBD1
abundance: few
j_gene: TRBJ1-1
CDR3aa: CSERKPWGTANTEAFF
CDR3nt: TGCAGTGAGAGGAAGCCGTGGGGGACAGCGAACACTGAAGCTTTCTTT

v_gene: TRBV30
d_gene: TRBD2
abundance: -
j_gene: TRBJ2-1
CDR3aa: CAWTPGLGSSEQFF
CDR3nt: TGTGCCTGGACGCCGGGACTAGGCTCCTCAGAGCAGTTCTTC

v_gene: TRBV29-1
d_gene: -
abundance: few
j_gene: TRBJ2-6
CDR3aa: CSVMGQMTNVLTF
CDR3nt: TGCAGCGTTATGGGACAAATGACCAACGTCCTGACTTTC

v_gene: TRBV4-1
d_gene: -
abundance: few
j_gene: TRBJ2-7
CDR3aa: CASSQKSSEQYF
CDR3nt: TGCGCCAGCAGCCAAAAAAGCTCCGAGCAGTACTTC

v_gene: TRBV20-1
d_gene: -
abundance: -
j_gene: TRBJ2-3
CDR3aa: CSARTLDHHTQYF
CDR3nt: TGCAGTGCTAGGACGTTGGACCACCATACGCAGTATTTT

v_gene: TRBV27
d_gene: TRBD1
abundance: -
j_gene: TRBJ2-7
CDR3aa: CASWDSPYEQYF
CDR3nt: TGTGCCAGCTGGGACAGTCCCTACGAGCAGTACTTT

v_gene: TRBV7-8
d_gene: -
abundance: -
j_gene: TRBJ2-2
CDR3aa: CASSLFGSLARAGELFF
CDR3nt: TGTGCCAGCAGCTTGTTTGGGTCCTTAGCGAGAGCCGGGGAGCTGTTTTTT

v_gene: TRBV7-9
d_gene: TRBD1
abundance: -
j_gene: TRBJ2-5
CDR3aa: CASTRDRPTVGETQYF
CDR3nt: TGTGCCAGCACCCGGGACAGACCGACCGTAGGAGAGACCCAGTACTTC

v_gene: TRBV11-1
d_gene: TRBD1
abundance: -
j_gene: TRBJ2-7
CDR3aa: CASSGGQGINYEQYF
CDR3nt: TGTGCCAGCAGCGGGGGACAGGGGATAAACTACGAGCAGTACTTC

v_gene: TRBV28
d_gene: TRBD2
abundance: -
j_gene: TRBJ2-5
CDR3aa: CASSFQREGLKTQYF
CDR3nt: TGTGCCAGCAGTTTCCAGCGGGAGGGCCTGAAGACCCAGTACTTC

v_gene: TRBV7-6
d_gene: -
abundance: -
j_gene: TRBJ2-1
CDR3aa: CASSLWSVTGEQFF
CDR3nt: TGTGCCAGCAGCTTGTGGAGCGTAACGGGGGAGCAGTTCTTC

v_gene: TRBV5-1
d_gene: TRBD2
abundance: -
j_gene: TRBJ2-7
CDR3aa: CASSRTSGRENEQYF
CDR3nt: TGCGCCAGCAGCCGGACTAGCGGGAGGGAGAACGAGCAGTACTTC

v_gene: TRBV7-9
d_gene: -
abundance: -
j_gene: TRBJ2-5
CDR3aa: CASSLGNPGLETKETQYF
CDR3nt: TGTGCCAGCAGCCTGGGGAATCCGGGACTCGAAACAAAAGAGACCCAGTACTTC

v_gene: TRBV5-1
d_gene: -
abundance: -
j_gene: TRBJ1-1
CDR3aa: CASSFDGGFTEAFF
CDR3nt: TGCGCCAGCAGCTTTGATGGGGGCTTCACTGAAGCTTTCTTT

v_gene: TRBV20-1
d_gene: -
abundance: -
j_gene: TRBJ2-7
CDR3aa: CSARQGWEQYF
CDR3nt: TGCAGTGCTAGACAGGGATGGGAGCAGTACTTC

v_gene: TRBV3-1
d_gene: -
abundance: few
j_gene: TRBJ2-4
CDR3aa: CASSRQTPQNIQYF
CDR3nt: TGTGCCAGCAGCCGACAGACACCTCAAAACATTCAGTACTTC

v_gene: TRBV7-3
d_gene: -
abundance: -
j_gene: TRBJ2-2
CDR3aa: CASSSSGRNTGELFF
CDR3nt: TGTGCCAGCAGCTCCTCCGGCAGGAACACCGGGGAGCTGTTTTTT

v_gene: TRBV7-3
d_gene: -
abundance: -
j_gene: TRBJ1-1
CDR3aa: CASSLTAGVTQAFF
CDR3nt: TGTGCCAGCAGCTTAACGGCAGGGGTTACCCAAGCTTTCTTT

v_gene: TRBV29-1
d_gene: TRBD2
abundance: few
j_gene: TRBJ2-3
CDR3aa: CSVGAAGGSDTQYF
CDR3nt: TGCAGCGTTGGAGCAGCGGGAGGTTCAGATACGCAGTATTTT

v_gene: TRBV15
d_gene: TRBD2
abundance: -
j_gene: TRBJ2-5
CDR3aa: CATSSPLAGVETQYF
CDR3nt: TGTGCCACCAGCAGCCCCCTAGCGGGAGTGGAGACCCAGTACTTC

v_gene: TRBV4-1
d_gene: TRBD2
abundance: few
j_gene: TRBJ2-3
CDR3aa: CASSQESSGLGVTDTQYF
CDR3nt: TGCGCCAGCAGCCAAGAATCATCAGGACTAGGGGTCACAGATACGCAGTATTTT

v_gene: TRBV21-1
d_gene: -
abundance: -
j_gene: TRBJ2-5
CDR3aa: CASSKAEQETQYF
CDR3nt: TGTGCCAGCAGCAAAGCAGAACAAGAGACCCAGTACTTC

v_gene: TRBV4-1
d_gene: TRBD2
abundance: -
j_gene: TRBJ2-5
CDR3aa: CASSWSGRVQETQYF
CDR3nt: TGCGCCAGCAGCTGGAGCGGGAGGGTCCAAGAGACCCAGTACTTC

v_gene: TRBV4-2
d_gene: -
abundance: -
j_gene: TRBJ2-5
CDR3aa: CAGSRMPQGGETQYF
CDR3nt: TGTGCCGGCAGTCGAATGCCGCAGGGAGGAGAGACCCAGTACTTC

v_gene: TRBV13
d_gene: -
abundance: -
j_gene: TRBJ2-3
CDR3aa: CASSLTSDYTDTQYF
CDR3nt: TGTGCCAGCAGCTTAACCTCGGACTACACAGATACGCAGTATTTT